These 27 T cell receptor beta chains were sequenced from one sample in a study of T-cell memory formation after mild COVID-19. TCRdb independently ran MiXCR on the 5' RACE reads; one entry per CDR3 protein. The sample carries 210,000 or so distinct CDR3 sequences, about 27% recorded once. The sequencing sample was made of PBMCs or a T cell subset sorted from them (not recorded which). Receptors were obtained from an adult woman who had mild COVID-19 (a few samples of this study predate the infection). Cell type and time point are not known.

This clonotype has just a few counts. Written as DNA, the CDR3 is TGTGCCAGCAGTTTAGGGACTAGCGGGAGGGCCACAGATACGCAGTATTTT. It yields the protein CASSLGTSGRATDTQYF. This chain links TRBV12-3 or TRBV12-4 with TRBJ2-3; 15 nucleotides line up with TRBD2. The CDR3 totals 17 residues. After removal of 1 base from V and 2 bases from J, the junction contained 1 base not matched to a gene.

This clonotype was observed at least ten times. The chain has TRBV7-9 and TRBJ2-7, with D possibly TRBD2 on 5 matching bases. There are 12 residues in the CDR3. V lost 5 bases to trimming and J lost 4 bases, with 9 bases between them. Germline CDR1 is SEHNR and CDR2 is FQNEAQ (reference sequence). This chain's CDR3 is CASSLRGYEQYF. CDR3 DNA: TGTGCCAGCAGCCTCCGAGGGTACGAGCAGTACTTC.

This clonotype was seen a handful of times. The chain carries TRBV5-1 and TRBJ2-5, with D hard to call. The V and J ends lost 0 bases and 4 bases respectively, with 13 bases between them. This CDR3 comprises 15 residues. From germline, CDR1 is SGHRS and CDR2 YFSETQ. CDR3 loop: CASSLALVGPETQYF. The CDR3 DNA reads TGCGCCAGCAGCTTGGCTCTAGTGGGCCCAGAGACCCAGTACTTC.

This clonotype was counted ten times or more. V gene TRBV18 combines with J gene TRBJ1-1, with 9 bases that match TRBD1. This CDR3 has 14 residues. Looked up from germline, CDR1 is KGHSH and CDR2 is LQKENI. The J segment lost 1 base and the V segment lost 3 bases, leaving 0 bases of the junction unmatched. CDR3 DNA: TGTGCCAGCTCACCGACAGGGGGGAACACTGAAGCTTTCTTT. This sequence encodes CASSPTGGNTEAFF. The complete variable domain, with remaining parts taken from reference TRBV18 and TRBJ1-1, reads NAGVMQNPRHLVRRRGQEARLRCSPMKGHSHVYWYRQLPEEGLKFMVYLQKENIIDESGMPKERFSAEFPKEGPSILRIQQVVRGDSAAYFCASSPTGGNTEAFFGQGTRLTVV.

The rearrangement joins TRBV3-1 to TRBJ1-5; no firm D call. The CDR3 runs to 14 residues. The V end was cut by 3 bases, the J end by 2 bases, with 8 bases between. CDR1 is LGHDT and CDR2 is YNNKEL in the germline V gene (reference sequence). Here the CDR3 DNA reads TGTGCCAGCAGCCAGTACTTTGGCAATCAGCCCCAGCATTTT. This codes for CASSQYFGNQPQHF.

The chain employs TRBV29-1 and TRBJ1-1, with unresolved D. Germline-derived CDR1 and CDR2 are SQVTM and ANQGSEA. The CDR3 length is 11 residues. Trimming removed 5 bases at V and 1 base at J, with 5 bases between. The CDR3 region has the DNA TGCAGCGTTTTAGGGAACACTGAAGCTTTCTTT. Amino acid sequence: CSVLGNTEAFF.

In its sample, this clonotype was seen a few times. This chain links TRBV11-2 with TRBJ2-2; D possibly corresponds to TRBD2 (5 bases). The CDR3 is made up of 14 amino acids. In germline, CDR1 is SGHAT, CDR2 FQNNGV. The V gene lost 7 bases and the J gene lost 0 bases, with 9 bases spanning the gap. The CDR3 nucleotides read TGTGCCAGCACCGGACTTACGAACACCGGGGAGCTGTTTTTT. This sequence encodes CASTGLTNTGELFF.

V gene TRBV19 combines with J gene TRBJ1-1; D uncertain. V gave up 3 bases and J gave up 1 base, with 6 bases separating them. Looked up from germline, CDR1 is LNHDA and CDR2 is SQIVND (reference sequence). CDR3 size: 13 residues. CDR3 DNA sequence: TGTGCCAGTAGTATCACAGCGAACACTGAAGCTTTCTTT. Translated, it gives CASSITANTEAFF.

Concerning this clonotype itself: The junction departs from germline at one end; a sequencing error may be responsible. The rearrangement uses TRBV7-8 and TRBJ1-2, with 9 positions matching TRBD1. Germline CDR1 is SGHVS and CDR2 is FQNEAQ. This CDR3 comprises 13 residues. The CDR3 DNA reads TGTGCCAGAAGCTTAGACAGGGGGGCAGGCTACACCTTC. Encoded protein: CARSLDRGAGYTF.

The chain couples TRBV18 to TRBJ2-5, with 9 positions matching TRBD2. J was trimmed by 1 base and V by 3 bases; bases with no gene match: 3. The germline V gene encodes CDR1 KGHSH and CDR2 LQKENI. The CDR3 has 15 amino acids. The CDR3 bases are TGTGCCAGCTCACCGACTAGCGGAATCCAAGAGACCCAGTACTTC. It translates to CASSPTSGIQETQYF.

This clonotype has just a few counts. The chain is built from TRBV11-2 and TRBJ2-3, with D tentatively TRBD1 (6 bases). This CDR3 comprises 15 residues. Trimming shortened V by 3 bases and J by 3 bases, and 13 bases separated the two germline ends. CDR1 and CDR2 from the germline V gene are SGHAT and FQNNGV. This chain's CDR3 is CASSFPGERTDTQYF. The CDR3 region has the DNA TGTGCCAGCAGCTTCCCAGGGGAGAGGACAGATACGCAGTATTTT.

The rearrangement links TRBV20-1 to TRBJ2-1, with D perhaps TRBD2 (5 bases). CDR3 length: 17 residues. V gave up 0 bases and J gave up 3 bases, with 18 bases separating them. Per the germline V gene, CDR1 is DFQATT and CDR2 is SNEGSKA (reference sequence). The CDR3 sequence: CSARDRLASFLYNEQFF. The CDR3 DNA reads TGCAGTGCTAGAGACAGGCTAGCATCCTTTCTCTACAATGAGCAGTTCTTC.

This clonotype was seen a few times. This chain joins TRBV7-8 and TRBJ2-7; D perhaps matches TRBD2 (6 bases). Trimming pared 5 bases from V and 0 bases from J, leaving 17 bases between. This CDR3 has 16 amino acids. CDR1 and CDR2 from the germline V gene are SGHVS and FQNEAQ. CDR3 nucleotide sequence: TGTGCCAGCAGCCCATATTATGGAGGGTACTCCTACGAGCAGTACTTC. It is translated as CASSPYYGGYSYEQYF.

Details on this clonotype: At one of its ends the junction is not consistent with the germline gene, which may arise from a read error. This chain uses TRBV20-1 with TRBJ2-3; 8 bases fit TRBD2. Germline CDR1 and CDR2: DFQATT and SNEGSKA (reference sequence). The CDR3 runs to 13 residues. For the CDR3, the DNA is TGCAGTGCTAGAGCGCATAGCACGGGACTAGTAGGTTTT. Translated: CSARAHSTGLVGF.

In this sample, this clonotype turned up a few times. The rearrangement uses TRBV7-9 and TRBJ1-2; D unclear. This CDR3 contains 15 residues. The V and J ends lost 0 bases and 3 bases respectively, with 11 bases between them. The germline V gene has CDR1 SEHNR and CDR2 FQNEAQ (reference sequence). The CDR3 sequence is CASSLASSGDYGYTF. DNA for the CDR3: TGTGCCAGCAGCTTAGCGTCCTCTGGTGACTATGGCTACACCTTC.

The chain employs TRBV5-1 and TRBJ1-1, with TRBD1 as a possible D gene (5 bases). Germline V gene data show CDR1 as SGHRS and CDR2 as YFSETQ. V gave up 3 bases and J gave up 1 base, with 10 bases separating them. The CDR3 runs to 14 residues. The CDR3 is CASSYDGGNTEAFF. The CDR3, as DNA: TGCGCCAGCAGCTACGACGGGGGGAACACTGAAGCTTTCTTT.

This clonotype came up a few times. The chain joins TRBV7-9 to TRBJ2-5; 8 bases agree with TRBD1. The germline V gene encodes CDR1 SEHNR and CDR2 FQNEAQ (reference sequence). This CDR3 contains 14 residues. J lost 4 bases, V lost 1 base, and 2 bases had no gene match. CDR3 bases: TGTGCCAGCAGCTTAGATACAGGGGGAGAGACCCAGTACTTC. This gives the protein CASSLDTGGETQYF.

The chain has TRBV12-3 or TRBV12-4 and TRBJ2-3, with D perhaps matching TRBD2 (5 bases). This CDR3 has 16 amino acids. Between the trimmed V and J ends, which lost 5 bases and 5 bases, there was a span of 20 bases. CDR3 in amino acids: CASSLPLGREGDTQYF. The DNA of the CDR3 is TGTGCCAGCAGTCTGCCACTGGGGAGAGAAGGAGATACGCAGTATTTT.

The chain joins TRBV9 to TRBJ2-7; no clear D. The V gene's germline CDR1 is SGDLS and CDR2 YYNGEE. The CDR3 runs to 13 residues. V was cut by 4 bases and J by 6 bases, with 14 bases left in between. This CDR3 reads CASSPSGLLEQYF. In nucleotides, the CDR3 is TGTGCCAGCAGCCCTTCCGGATTACTCGAGCAGTACTTC.

The chain joins TRBV15 to TRBJ1-5, with D unresolved. The V end lost 1 base, the J end lost 5 bases, and 12 bases lay between the germline ends. Germline V gene data show CDR1 as LNHNV and CDR2 as YYDKDF (reference sequence). The CDR3 has 15 residues. DNA of the CDR3: TGTGCCACCAGCAGAGGTTATAACGCGGATCAGCCCCAGCATTTT. Protein: CATSRGYNADQPQHF.

A few counts support this clonotype. The chain recombines TRBV6-2 or TRBV6-3 with TRBJ2-5; 10 nucleotides agree with TRBD2. J gave up 2 bases and V 6 bases, and 0 bases lay outside the gene matches. The CDR3 sequence is 13 residues long. Germline assignment: CDR1 MNHEY and CDR2 SVGEGT. The DNA of the CDR3 is TGTGCCAGCAGGACTAGCGGGCAAGAGACCCAGTACTTC. Its protein is CASRTSGQETQYF.

This clonotype was seen a few times. The rearrangement uses TRBV6-1 and TRBJ1-2, with D maybe TRBD1 (6 bases). This CDR3 region has 14 residues. Germline assignment: CDR1 MNHNS and CDR2 SASEGT. V was pared by 1 base and J by 8 bases, with 14 bases between. The CDR3 region is CASSEVGGRLGYTF. The CDR3 DNA is TGTGCCAGCAGTGAAGTCGGGGGGCGGTTGGGCTACACCTTC.

The sample holds a few counts of this clonotype. V gene TRBV5-5 combines with J gene TRBJ2-1; 13 positions agree with TRBD2. J lost 7 bases, V lost 2 bases, and 6 bases had no gene match. The CDR3 totals 16 residues. CDR1 and CDR2 (germline): SGHKS, YYEKEE (reference sequence). For the CDR3, the DNA is TGTGCCAGCAGCTTAATGACTAGCGGGGGGAAAAATGAGCAGTTCTTC. Residues: CASSLMTSGGKNEQFF.

This clonotype showed up just a few times. The chain uses TRBV5-4 and TRBJ2-5; 9 nucleotides match TRBD2. The germline V gene has CDR1 SGHNT and CDR2 YYREEE (reference sequence). The junction had 4 bases not matched to a gene; V was cut back by 4 bases and J by 3 bases. The CDR3 has 14 amino acids. The chain's CDR3 is CASSPGTSKETQYF. CDR3 nucleotides: TGTGCCAGCAGCCCCGGGACTAGCAAAGAGACCCAGTACTTC.

The sample holds a few counts of this clonotype. The rearrangement joins TRBV5-1 to TRBJ2-2; 7 bases agree with TRBD1. The CDR3 sequence is 14 residues long. The junction had 1 base not matched to a gene; V was cut back by 4 bases and J by 1 base. Germline CDR1 SGHRS, CDR2 YFSETQ. In nucleotides, the CDR3 is TGCGCCAGCAGCCGGACAGGGAACACCGGGGAGCTGTTTTTT. Translated, it gives CASSRTGNTGELFF.

This clonotype was counted at least ten times. The rearrangement links TRBV5-1 to TRBJ2-1, with TRBD2 identical over 8 bases. After removal of 0 bases from V and 7 bases from J, the junction contained 9 bases not matched to a gene. The germline V gene has CDR1 SGHRS and CDR2 YFSETQ. The CDR3 spans 16 residues. The CDR3 nucleotides read TGCGCCAGCAGCTTGGGCCGGGGACTAGGTGCGAATGAGCAGTTCTTC. It specifies CASSLGRGLGANEQFF.

This rearrangement joins TRBV20-1 to TRBJ2-5; the D gene is possibly TRBD1 (6 bases). The V end lost 2 bases, the J end lost 5 bases, and 12 bases lay between the germline ends. The germline gives CDR1 DFQATT, CDR2 SNEGSKA (reference sequence). The CDR3 is 13 amino acids. Written as DNA, the CDR3 is TGCAGTGCTAGAACCACAGGGTTGGAGACCCAGTACTTC. Translation gives CSARTTGLETQYF.